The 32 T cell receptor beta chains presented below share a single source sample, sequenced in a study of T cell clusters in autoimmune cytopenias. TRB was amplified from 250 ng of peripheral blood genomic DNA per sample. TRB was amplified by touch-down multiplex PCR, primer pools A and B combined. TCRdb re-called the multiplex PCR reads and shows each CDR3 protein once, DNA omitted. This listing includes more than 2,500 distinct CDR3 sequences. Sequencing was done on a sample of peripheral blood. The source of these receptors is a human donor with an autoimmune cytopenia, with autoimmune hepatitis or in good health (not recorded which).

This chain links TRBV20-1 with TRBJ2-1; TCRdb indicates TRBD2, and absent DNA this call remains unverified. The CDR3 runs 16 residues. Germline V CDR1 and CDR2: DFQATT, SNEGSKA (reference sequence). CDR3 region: CSALGGRDWTYNEQFF.

The CDR3 loop is CASSLSRLAGFGELFF. This sequence joins TRBV5-6 and TRBJ2-2; TCRdb calls TRBD2, which cannot be checked without DNA. Germline CDR1 is SGHDT and CDR2 is YYEEEE. This CDR3 is built from 16 residues.

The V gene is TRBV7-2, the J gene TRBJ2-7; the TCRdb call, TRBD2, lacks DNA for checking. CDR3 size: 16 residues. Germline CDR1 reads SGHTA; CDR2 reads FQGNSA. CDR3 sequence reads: CAVKVSGTSGPYEQYF.

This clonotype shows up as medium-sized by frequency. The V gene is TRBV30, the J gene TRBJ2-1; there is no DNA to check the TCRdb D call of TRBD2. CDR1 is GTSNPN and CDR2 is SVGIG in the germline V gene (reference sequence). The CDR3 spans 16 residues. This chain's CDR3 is CAWTSWGKREGNEQFF.

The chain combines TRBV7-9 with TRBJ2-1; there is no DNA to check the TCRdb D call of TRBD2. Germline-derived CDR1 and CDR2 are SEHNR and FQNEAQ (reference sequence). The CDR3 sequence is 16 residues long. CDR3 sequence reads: CASSWGTPSLYNEQFF.

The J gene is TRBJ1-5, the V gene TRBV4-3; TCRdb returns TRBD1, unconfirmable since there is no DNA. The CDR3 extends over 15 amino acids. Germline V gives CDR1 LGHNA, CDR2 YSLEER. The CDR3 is CASSQNRFSNQPQHF.

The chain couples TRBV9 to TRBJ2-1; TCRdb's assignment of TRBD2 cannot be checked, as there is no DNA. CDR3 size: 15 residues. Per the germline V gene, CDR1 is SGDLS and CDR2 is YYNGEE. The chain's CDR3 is CASSGLAGAYNEQFF. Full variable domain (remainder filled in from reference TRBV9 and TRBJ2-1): DSGVTQTPKHLITATGQRVTLRCSPRSGDLSVYWYQQSLDQGLQFLIQYYNGEERAKGNILERFSAQQFPDLHSELNLSSLELGDSALYFCASSGLAGAYNEQFFGPGTRLTVL.

The CDR3 here is CASSLFSGANVLTF. The V gene is TRBV5-1, the J gene TRBJ2-6. There are 14 residues in the CDR3. Germline V lookup: CDR1 SGHRS, CDR2 YFSETQ.

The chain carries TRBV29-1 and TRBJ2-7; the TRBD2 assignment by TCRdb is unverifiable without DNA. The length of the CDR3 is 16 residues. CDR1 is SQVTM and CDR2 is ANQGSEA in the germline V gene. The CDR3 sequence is CSVEEETSGNTYEQYF.

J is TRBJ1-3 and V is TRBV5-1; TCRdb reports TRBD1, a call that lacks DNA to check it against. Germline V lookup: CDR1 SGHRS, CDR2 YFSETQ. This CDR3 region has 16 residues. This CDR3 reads CASSLAVDRASDTIYF.

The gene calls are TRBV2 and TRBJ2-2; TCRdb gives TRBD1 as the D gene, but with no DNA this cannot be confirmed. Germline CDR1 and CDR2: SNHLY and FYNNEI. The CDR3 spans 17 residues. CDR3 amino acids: CASRLEQGTRYTGELFF.

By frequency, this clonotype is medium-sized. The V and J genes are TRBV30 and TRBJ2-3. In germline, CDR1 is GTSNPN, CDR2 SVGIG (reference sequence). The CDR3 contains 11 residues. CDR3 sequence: CAWSVVDTQYF.

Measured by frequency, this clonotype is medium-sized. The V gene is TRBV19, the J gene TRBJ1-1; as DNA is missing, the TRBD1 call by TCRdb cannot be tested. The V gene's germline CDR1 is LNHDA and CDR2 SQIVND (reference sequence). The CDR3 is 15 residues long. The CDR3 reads CASSPGPSRVAEAFF.

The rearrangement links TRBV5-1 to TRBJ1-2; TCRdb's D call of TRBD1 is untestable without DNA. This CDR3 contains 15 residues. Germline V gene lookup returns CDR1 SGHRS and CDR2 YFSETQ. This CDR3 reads CASSLVFGAEDGYTF.

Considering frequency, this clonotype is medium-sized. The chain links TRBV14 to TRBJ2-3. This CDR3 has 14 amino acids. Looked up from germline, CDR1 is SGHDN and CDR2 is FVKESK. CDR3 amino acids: CASTLGASTDTQYF.

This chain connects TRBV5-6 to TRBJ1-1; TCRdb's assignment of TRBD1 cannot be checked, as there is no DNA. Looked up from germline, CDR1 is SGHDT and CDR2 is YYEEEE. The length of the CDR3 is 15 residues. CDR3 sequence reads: CASSLYLGGNTEAFF.

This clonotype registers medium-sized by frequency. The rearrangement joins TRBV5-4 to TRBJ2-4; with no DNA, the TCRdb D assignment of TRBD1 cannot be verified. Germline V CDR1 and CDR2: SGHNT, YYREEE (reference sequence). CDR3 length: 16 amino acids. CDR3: CASSLVGGQGRNIQYF.

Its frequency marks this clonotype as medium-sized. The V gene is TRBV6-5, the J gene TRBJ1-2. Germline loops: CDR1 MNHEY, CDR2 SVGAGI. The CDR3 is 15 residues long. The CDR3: CASSYLSGANYGYTF.

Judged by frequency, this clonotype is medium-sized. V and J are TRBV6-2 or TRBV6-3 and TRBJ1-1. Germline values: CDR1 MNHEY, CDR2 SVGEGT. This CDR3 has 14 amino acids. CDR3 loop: CASSYGKLNTEAFF.

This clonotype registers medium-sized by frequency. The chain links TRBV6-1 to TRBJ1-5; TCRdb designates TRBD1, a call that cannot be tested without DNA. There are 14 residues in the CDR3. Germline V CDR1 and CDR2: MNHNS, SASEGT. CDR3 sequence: CASSGQGGNQPQHF.

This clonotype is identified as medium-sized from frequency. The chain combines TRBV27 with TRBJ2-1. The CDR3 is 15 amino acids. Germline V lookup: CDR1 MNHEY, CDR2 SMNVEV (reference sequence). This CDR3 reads CASSTTGGPFNEQFF.

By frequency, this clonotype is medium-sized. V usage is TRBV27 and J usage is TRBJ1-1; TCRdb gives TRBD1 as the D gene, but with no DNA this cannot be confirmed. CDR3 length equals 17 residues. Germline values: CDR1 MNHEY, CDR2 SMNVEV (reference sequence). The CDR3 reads CASSSTSRDRGPLGAFF.

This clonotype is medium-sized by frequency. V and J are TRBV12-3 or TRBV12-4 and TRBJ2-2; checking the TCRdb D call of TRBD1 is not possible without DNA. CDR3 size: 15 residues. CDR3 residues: CASRRQGARSGELFF.

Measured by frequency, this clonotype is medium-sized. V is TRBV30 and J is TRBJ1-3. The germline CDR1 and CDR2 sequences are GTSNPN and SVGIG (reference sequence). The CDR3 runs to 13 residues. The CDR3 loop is CAWSVRSGNTIYF.

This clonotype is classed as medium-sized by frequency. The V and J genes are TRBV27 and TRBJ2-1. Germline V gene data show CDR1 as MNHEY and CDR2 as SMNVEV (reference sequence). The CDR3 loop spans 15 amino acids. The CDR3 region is CASSLVYGPYNEQFF.

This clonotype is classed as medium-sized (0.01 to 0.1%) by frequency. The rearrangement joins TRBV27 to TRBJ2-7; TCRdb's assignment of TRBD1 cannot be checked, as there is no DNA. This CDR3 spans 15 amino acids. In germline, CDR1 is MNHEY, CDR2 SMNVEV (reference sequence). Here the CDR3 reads CASSWTGGESYEQYF.

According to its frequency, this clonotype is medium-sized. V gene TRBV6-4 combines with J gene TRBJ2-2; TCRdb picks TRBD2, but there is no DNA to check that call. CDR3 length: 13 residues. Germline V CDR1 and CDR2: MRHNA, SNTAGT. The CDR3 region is CASSDTSTGELFF.

CDR3: CASSRGGRSSGNTIYF. This chain connects TRBV7-2 to TRBJ1-3; TCRdb indicates TRBD1, and absent DNA this call remains unverified. The CDR3 extends over 16 amino acids. Germline V CDR1 and CDR2: SGHTA, FQGNSA.

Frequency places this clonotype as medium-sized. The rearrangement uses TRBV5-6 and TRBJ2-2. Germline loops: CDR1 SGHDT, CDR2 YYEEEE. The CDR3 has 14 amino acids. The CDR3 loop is CASSSVLNTGELFF.

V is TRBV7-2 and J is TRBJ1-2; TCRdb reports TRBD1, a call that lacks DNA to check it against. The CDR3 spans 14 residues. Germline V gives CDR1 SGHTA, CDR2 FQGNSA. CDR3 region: CASSLVGQGKGYTF.

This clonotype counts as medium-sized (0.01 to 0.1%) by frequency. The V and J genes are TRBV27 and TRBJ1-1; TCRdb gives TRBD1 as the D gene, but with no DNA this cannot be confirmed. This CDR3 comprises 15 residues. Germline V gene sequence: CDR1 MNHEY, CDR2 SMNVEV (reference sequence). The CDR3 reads CASSLVRGGDTEAFF.

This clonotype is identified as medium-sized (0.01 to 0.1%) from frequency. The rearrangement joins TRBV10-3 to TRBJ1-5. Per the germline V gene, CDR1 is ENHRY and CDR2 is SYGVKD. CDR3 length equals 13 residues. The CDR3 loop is CAISDDELQPQHF.